The clone carrying this T cell receptor beta chain occurred a few times. Its specificity is not known. This entry comes from a study of cytomegalovirus exposure and HLA in healthy donors. Study-level background: An earlier analysis identified 117 million unique TCR beta sequences in 150 million to 200 million T cells.

The study ran its PCR with 60 Vbeta and 13 Jbeta primers. TCRdb keeps only in-frame clones here, not all; method: immunoSEQ multiplex PCR. There are about 93,000 clones in the sample; 70% to 80% occur only once, and roughly 0.6% lies in the top ten. General study points: For TCR beta chains, V- and J-gene trimming was later linked to a missense DCLRE1C variant. Around 160 TCR beta chains were listed as cytomegalovirus-associated. Being indistinguishable, some V segments were excluded, TRBV6-2 and TRBV6-3 among them.

Germline values: CDR1 SNHLY, CDR2 FYNNEI. The V end was cut by 5 bases, the J end by 0 bases, with 11 bases between. The CDR3 extends over 15 amino acids. The material sequenced was PBMCs. This TCR was sampled from a man aged 30-40 years in good health and CMV-seronegative. This chain uses TRBV2 with TRBJ1-5; the D gene is possibly TRBD1 (6 bases). The CDR3: CASSIQGYSNQPQHF. Written as DNA, the CDR3 is TGTGCCAGCAGTATACAGGGTTATAGCAATCAGCCCCAGCATTTT. The complete variable domain, with remaining parts taken from reference TRBV2 and TRBJ1-5, reads EPEVTQTPSHQVTQMGQEVILRCVPISNHLYFYWYRQILGQKVEFLVSFYNNEISEKSEIFDDQFSVERPDGSNFTLKIRSTKLEDSAMYFCASSIQGYSNQPQHFGDGTRLSIL.